This record concerns one T cell receptor beta chain sequence. What this receptor recognizes is not known. No much larger clone exists at a distance of one base, and base qualities are not known. The data were obtained in a study of identical twins (TCRdb year 2016). Regarding the study in general: The study deep-sequenced TCR alpha and beta repertoires from monozygotic twins, unrelated adults of various ages and cord blood to test whether fetal clonotypes persist. Replicate twin experiments were performed at different times using different library preparation protocols to rule out contamination.

Every donor in the study was a healthy Caucasian. The twin cohort consisted of three pairs of female monozygotic twins, all aged about 18 to 30 years. RNA for TCR libraries was isolated from peripheral blood mononuclear cells. Libraries were made using 5' RACE. TCRdb lists the instrument as Illumina HiSeq 2000. A universal primer binding site was added through template switching, and the final cDNA carried a unique molecular identifier so that TCR cDNA molecules could be counted accurately. First-strand cDNA for TCR alpha and beta chains was synthesized from specific primers in the conserved constant-segment region. Each cDNA library was double barcoded, with a SMART-Mk sample barcode plus Illumina barcodes, to control for contamination. TruSeq adapter sequences, together with Illumina sample barcodes, were added in two successive PCR steps. The TCR alpha and beta cDNA libraries were sequenced on the Illumina HiSeq platform using custom primers. In the source study's methods: Unique molecular identifiers were extracted from raw reads with MiGEC, and CDR3 positions were determined with MiXCR. For each individual, recombination models were inferred using an EM algorithm with the repgenHMM and IGoR tools. Shared clonotype analysis was performed with the tcR package in R, normalizing sharing by the product of cloneset sizes. Out-of-frame nonproductive sequences were analyzed to study raw recombination free of thymic and clonal selection effects. TCRdb passed the public sequencing reads through fastp at Q25 and MiXCR, retaining productive beta sequences. Under each unique CDR3 protein, matching rows form one entry showing the most common genes and DNA. TCRdb's processing, not the authors', yielded these V and J calls. The sample table lists hundreds of thousands of distinct CDR3 sequences, around 20% of them with a count of one. The top ten clones comprise over 4% of the sample.

Paper-wide results and their limitations: Because the same donors could not be followed over many years, conclusions were based on cross-sectional statistical analysis. Out-of-frame TCR alpha sequences shared between twins showed an excess of low generation-probability sequences compared with coincidental sharing between unrelated individuals. Invariant T cells such as MAIT and iNKT could partly confound zero-insertion analyses, although diverse VJ usage argued against such confounding for most clonotypes. Out-of-frame TCR alpha sharing in monozygotic twins was systematically underestimated by recombination models, whereas sharing between unrelated individuals was in agreement with the recombination models. Excess twin sharing in beta out-of-frame sequences was weaker because fewer shared sequences lowered the signal-to-noise ratio. Fewer insertions were carried by abundant cord blood beta clonotypes; a weaker similar trend was observed in young adult naive repertoires, while no such trend was observed in memory repertoires.

Sequences SGHRS (CDR1) and YFSETQ (CDR2) are obtained from the germline V gene. There are 15 amino acids in the CDR3, from cysteine to phenylalanine inclusive. Of the read, only the CDR3 DNA is kept; its 45 bases are in frame from base 1. The trim is 0 bases for V and 0 bases for J, with a gap of 9 bases between the germline ends. These data also featured in a second study, about T cells expressing NK-cell markers. Taken from the second paper: TCR beta-chain repertoires were profiled in sorted CD3+CD56+NKG2C+, CD3+CD56+NKG2C- and CD3+CD56-NKG2C+ T-cell subsets from several donors. Seven of the eight sequenced donors were HCMV-seropositive and one was HCMV-seronegative. In several experiments an anti-gammadeltaTCR antibody was added to restrict sorting to alphabetaTCR-expressing T cells. For several donors, the dominant CD3+CD56+NKG2C+ clonotypes were among the top 10 CD8+ clonotypes and accounted for roughly 1.0-8% of CD8+ T cells. Those dominant clonotypes were again the most abundant among CD3+CD56-NKG2C+ cells in a few donors, at about 28.3-65%. It remained unclear whether the expanded NKG2C-expressing T cell clones were specific for HCMV antigens. Randomly selected healthy volunteers, three men and five women, were used as the eight sequenced donors. HCMV serostatus was determined by detecting HCMV-specific IgG in serum with a commercial ELISA kit. Bulk peripheral blood T-cell repertoires were additionally sequenced from unsorted PBMC for roughly six donors. MIGEC was used to demultiplex reads and group reads by UMI, and MiTCR was used to assemble and quantify clonotypes. To remove erroneous sequences, TCR cDNA sequences were retained only when supported by two or more reads. The tcR package was used for downstream repertoire analysis, and clonotypes were matched across fractions by CDR3 nucleotide sequence plus V segment. VDJmatch was used to annotate antigen specificity against VDJdb, with one amino acid substitution in CDR3 permitted.

Material: PBMCs. The origin of this receptor is a woman aged 18-29 years in good health. The rearrangement combines TRBV5-1 with TRBJ1-1; no D segment can be confidently identified. CDR3 sequence: CASSLDRAMNTEAFF. The DNA reads as follows: TGCGCCAGCAGCTTGGACAGAGCGATGAACACTGAAGCTTTCTTT.